This entry features one T cell receptor beta chain sequence. Its antigen is not known. The study ran its PCR with 60 Vbeta and 13 Jbeta primers. Sequencing used immunoSEQ multiplex PCR; TCRdb keeps in-frame clones, though not all of them. The sample lists about 65,000 clones, almost 80% occurring once. This entry comes from a study of cytomegalovirus exposure and HLA in healthy donors. Overall study results and limits: Compared with the approximately 680-donor mean, an Asian-associated ancestry cluster reportedly had fewer N-insertions, according to a later analysis. The study recorded about 150 TCR beta chains that were cytomegalovirus-associated.

Germline CDR1 is MNHNY and CDR2 is SVGAGI (reference sequence). This CDR3 contains 15 residues. The V and J ends lost 6 bases and 2 bases respectively, with 16 bases between them. The TCR originated in a girl under 18 in good health and CMV-seropositive. The chain carries TRBV6-6 and TRBJ2-5; D ambiguous. Sequencing was performed on PBMCs. The CDR3, as DNA: TGTGCCAGCAGCCCCCTCCTAGGTGTTCAAGAGACCCAGTACTTC. This codes for CASSPLLGVQETQYF.